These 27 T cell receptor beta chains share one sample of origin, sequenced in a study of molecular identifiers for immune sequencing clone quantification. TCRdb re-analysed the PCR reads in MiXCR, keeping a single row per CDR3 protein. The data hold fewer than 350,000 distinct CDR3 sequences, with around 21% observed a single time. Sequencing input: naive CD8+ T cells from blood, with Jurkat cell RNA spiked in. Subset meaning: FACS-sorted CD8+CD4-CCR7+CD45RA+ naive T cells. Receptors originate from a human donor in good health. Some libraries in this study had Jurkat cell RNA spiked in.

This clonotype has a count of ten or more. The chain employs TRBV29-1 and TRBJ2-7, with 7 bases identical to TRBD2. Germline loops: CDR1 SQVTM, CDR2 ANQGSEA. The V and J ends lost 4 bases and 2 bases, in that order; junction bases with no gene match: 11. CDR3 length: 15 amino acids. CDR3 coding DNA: TGCAGCGTTGTGGGGCTCGGGGAGGGCCCCTACGAGCAGTACTTC. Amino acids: CSVVGLGEGPYEQYF.

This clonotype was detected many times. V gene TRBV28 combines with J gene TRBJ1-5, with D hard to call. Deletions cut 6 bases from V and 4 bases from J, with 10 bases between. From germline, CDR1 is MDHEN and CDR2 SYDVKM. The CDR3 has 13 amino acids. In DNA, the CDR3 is TGTGCCAGCAGATTAAATCTAAATCAGCCCCAGCATTTT. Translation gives CASRLNLNQPQHF.

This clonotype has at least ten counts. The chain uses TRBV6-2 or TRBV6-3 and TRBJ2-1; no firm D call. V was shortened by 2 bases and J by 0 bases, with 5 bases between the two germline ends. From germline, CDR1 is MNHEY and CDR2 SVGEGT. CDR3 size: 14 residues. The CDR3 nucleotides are TGTGCCAGCAGTTACCCGAGCTCCTACAATGAGCAGTTCTTC. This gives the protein CASSYPSSYNEQFF.

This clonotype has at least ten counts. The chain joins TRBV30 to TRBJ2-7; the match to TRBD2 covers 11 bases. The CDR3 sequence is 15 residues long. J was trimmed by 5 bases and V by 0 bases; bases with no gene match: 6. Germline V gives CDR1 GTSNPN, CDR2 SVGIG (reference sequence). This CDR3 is CAWSVYSGGAHEQYF. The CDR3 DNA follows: TGTGCCTGGAGTGTATATAGCGGGGGGGCCCACGAGCAGTACTTC.

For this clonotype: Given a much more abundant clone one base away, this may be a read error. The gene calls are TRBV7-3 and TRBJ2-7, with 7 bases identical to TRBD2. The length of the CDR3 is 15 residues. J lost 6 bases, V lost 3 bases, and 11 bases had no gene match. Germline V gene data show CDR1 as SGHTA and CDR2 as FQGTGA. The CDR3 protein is CASSFFGGGWAEQYF. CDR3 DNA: TGTGCCAGCAGCTTTTTCGGCGGGGGTTGGGCCGAGCAGTACTTC.

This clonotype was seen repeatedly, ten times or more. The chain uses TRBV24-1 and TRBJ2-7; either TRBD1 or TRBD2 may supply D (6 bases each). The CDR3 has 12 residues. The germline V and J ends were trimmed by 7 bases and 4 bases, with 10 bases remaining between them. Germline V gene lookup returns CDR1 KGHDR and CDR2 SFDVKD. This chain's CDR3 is CATSQGGYEQYF. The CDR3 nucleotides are TGTGCCACCAGCCAAGGGGGGTACGAGCAGTACTTC.

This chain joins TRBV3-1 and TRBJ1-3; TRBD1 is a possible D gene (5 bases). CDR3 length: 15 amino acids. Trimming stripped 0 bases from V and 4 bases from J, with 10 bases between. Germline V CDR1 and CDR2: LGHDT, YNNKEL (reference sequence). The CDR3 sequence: CASSQDRGEGNTIYF. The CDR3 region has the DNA TGTGCCAGCAGCCAAGATCGGGGGGAGGGAAACACCATATATTTT.

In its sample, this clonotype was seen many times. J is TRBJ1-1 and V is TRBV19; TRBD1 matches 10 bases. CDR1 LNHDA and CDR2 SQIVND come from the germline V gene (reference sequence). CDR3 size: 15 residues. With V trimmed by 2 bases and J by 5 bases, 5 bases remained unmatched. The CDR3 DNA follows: TGTGCCAGTAGTATAATGACAGGGGGCGCGACTGAAGCTTTCTTT. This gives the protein CASSIMTGGATEAFF.

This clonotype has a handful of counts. The CDR3 reads CSVGGGTSGGVSTDTQYF. The CDR3, as DNA: TGCAGCGTCGGCGGGGGGACTAGCGGGGGGGTGAGCACAGATACGCAGTATTTT. This chain uses TRBV29-1 with TRBJ2-3, with 16 bases lining up with TRBD2. The CDR3 is made up of 18 amino acids. V dropped 6 bases and J dropped 0; count of bases not matched to a gene: 9. CDR1 is SQVTM and CDR2 is ANQGSEA in the germline V gene.

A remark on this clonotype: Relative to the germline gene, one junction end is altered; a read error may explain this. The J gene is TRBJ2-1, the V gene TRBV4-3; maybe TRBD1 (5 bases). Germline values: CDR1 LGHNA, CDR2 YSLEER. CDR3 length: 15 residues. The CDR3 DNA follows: TGCGCCAGCAGCCAAGATACAGGCAAATACAATGAGCGGTTCTTC. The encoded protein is CASSQDTGKYNERFF.

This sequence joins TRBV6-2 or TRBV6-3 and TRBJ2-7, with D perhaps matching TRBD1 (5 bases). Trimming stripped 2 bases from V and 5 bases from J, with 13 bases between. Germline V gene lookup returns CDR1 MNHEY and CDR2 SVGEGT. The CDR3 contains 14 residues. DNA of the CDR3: TGTGCCAGCAGTTACCTAGGACACCCCCACGAGCAGTACTTC. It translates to CASSYLGHPHEQYF.

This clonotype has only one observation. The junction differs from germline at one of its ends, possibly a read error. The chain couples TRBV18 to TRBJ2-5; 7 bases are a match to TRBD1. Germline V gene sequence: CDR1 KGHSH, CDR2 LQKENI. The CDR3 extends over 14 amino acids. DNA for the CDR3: TGTGCCAGCTCAGGGGACAGTGGAGTAATTATCCAGTGCTTC. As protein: CASSGDSGVIIQCF.

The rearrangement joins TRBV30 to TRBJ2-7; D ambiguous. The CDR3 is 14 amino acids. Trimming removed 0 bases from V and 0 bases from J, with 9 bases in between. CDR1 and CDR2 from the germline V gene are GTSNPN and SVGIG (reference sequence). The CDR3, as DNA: TGTGCCTGGAGTGTACAAGAAAGCTCCTACGAGCAGTACTTC. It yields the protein CAWSVQESSYEQYF.

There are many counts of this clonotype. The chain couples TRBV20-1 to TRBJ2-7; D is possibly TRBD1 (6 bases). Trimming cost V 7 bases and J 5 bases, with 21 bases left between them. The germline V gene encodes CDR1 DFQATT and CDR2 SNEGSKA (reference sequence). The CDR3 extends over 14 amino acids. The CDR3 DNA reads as TGCAGTGTCCCCGGGGTAGGGGGTTGGGACGAGCAGTACTTC. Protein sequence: CSVPGVGGWDEQYF.

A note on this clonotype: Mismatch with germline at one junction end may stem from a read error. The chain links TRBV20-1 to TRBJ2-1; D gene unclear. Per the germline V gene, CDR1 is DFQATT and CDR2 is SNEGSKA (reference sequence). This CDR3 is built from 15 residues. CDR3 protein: CSAGEIATSYNEQLF. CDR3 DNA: TGCAGTGCGGGTGAAATAGCAACCTCCTACAATGAGCAGCTCTTC.

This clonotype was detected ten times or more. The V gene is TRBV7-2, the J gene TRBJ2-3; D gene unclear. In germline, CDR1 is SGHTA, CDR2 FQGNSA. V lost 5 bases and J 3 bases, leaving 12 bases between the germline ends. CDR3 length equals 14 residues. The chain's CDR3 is CASSPISQTDTQYF. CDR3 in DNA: TGTGCCAGCAGCCCAATATCCCAAACAGATACGCAGTATTTT.

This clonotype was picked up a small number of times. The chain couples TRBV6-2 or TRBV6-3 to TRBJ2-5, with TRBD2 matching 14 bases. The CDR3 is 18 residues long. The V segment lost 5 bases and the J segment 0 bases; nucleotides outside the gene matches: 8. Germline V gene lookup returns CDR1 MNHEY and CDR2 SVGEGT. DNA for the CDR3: TGTGCCAGCAGTCATGGGACTAGCGGGGGTCAGTACCAAGAGACCCAGTACTTC. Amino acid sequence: CASSHGTSGGQYQETQYF.

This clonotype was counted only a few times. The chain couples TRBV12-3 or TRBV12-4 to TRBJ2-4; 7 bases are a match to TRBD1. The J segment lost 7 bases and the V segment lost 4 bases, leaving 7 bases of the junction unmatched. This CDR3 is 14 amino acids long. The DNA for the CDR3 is TGTGCCAGCAGTTCACGACAGGGAAGGAACATTCAGTACTTC. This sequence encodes CASSSRQGRNIQYF.

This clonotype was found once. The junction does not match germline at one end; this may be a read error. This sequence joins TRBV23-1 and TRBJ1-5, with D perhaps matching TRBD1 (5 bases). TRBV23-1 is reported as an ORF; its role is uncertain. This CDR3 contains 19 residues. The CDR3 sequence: CASIQPRPGPGLPDQPQHF. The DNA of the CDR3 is TGCGCCAGCATTCAACCCCGGCCAGGGCCGGGGCTTCCGGATCAGCCCCAGCATTTT.

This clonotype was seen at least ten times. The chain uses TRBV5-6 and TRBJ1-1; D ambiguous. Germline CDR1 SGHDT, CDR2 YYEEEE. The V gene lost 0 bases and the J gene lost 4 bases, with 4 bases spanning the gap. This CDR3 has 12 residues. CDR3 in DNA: TGTGCCAGCAGCTTGGACAGCACTGAAGCTTTCTTT. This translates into CASSLDSTEAFF.

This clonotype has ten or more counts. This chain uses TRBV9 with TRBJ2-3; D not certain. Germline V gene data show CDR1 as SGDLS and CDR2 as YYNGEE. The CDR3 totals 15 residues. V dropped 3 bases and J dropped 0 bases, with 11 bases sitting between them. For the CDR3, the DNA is TGTGCCAGCAGCGAACCCCTTACTAGCACAGATACGCAGTATTTT. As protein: CASSEPLTSTDTQYF.

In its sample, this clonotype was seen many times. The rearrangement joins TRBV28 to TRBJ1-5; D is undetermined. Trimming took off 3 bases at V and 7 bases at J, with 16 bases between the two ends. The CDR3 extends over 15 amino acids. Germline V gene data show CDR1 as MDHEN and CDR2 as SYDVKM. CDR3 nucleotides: TGTGCCAGCAGTTTTGGGGTGGCAGCAGTGCAGCCCCAGCATTTT. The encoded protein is CASSFGVAAVQPQHF.

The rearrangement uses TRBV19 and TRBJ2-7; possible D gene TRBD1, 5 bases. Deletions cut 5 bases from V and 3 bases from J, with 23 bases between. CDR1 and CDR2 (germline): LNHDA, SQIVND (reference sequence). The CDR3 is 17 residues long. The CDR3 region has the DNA TGTGCCAGTAGTCACTCAGGGCGTCAAAACACTTACTACGAGCAGTACTTC. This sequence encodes CASSHSGRQNTYYEQYF. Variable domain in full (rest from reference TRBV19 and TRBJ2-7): DGGITQSPKYLFRKEGQNVTLSCEQNLNHDAMYWYRQDPGQGLRLIYYSQIVNDFQKGDIAEGYSVSREKKESFPLTVTSAQKNPTAFYLCASSHSGRQNTYYEQYFGPGTRLTVT.

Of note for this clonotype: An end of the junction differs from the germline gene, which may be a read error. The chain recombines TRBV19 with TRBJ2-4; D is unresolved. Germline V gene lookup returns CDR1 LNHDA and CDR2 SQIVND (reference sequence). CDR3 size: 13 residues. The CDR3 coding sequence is TGTGCCAGTAGTCCCACGACCAAAAACATTCAGCACTTC. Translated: CASSPTTKNIQHF.

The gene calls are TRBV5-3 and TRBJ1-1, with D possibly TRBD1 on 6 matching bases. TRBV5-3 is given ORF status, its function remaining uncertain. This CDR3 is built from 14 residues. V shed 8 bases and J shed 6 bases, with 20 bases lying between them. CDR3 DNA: TGTGCCAGCAGCAAAACAACAGGGTGGGCTGAAGCTTTCTTT. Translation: CASSKTTGWAEAFF.

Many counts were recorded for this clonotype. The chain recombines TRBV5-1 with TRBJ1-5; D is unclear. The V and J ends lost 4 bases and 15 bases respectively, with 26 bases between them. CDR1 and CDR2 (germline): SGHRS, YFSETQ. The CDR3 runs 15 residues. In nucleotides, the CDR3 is TGCGCCAGCAGCCCGGAGGGTTTTGATTTGGGCATTCTGCATTTT. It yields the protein CASSPEGFDLGILHF.

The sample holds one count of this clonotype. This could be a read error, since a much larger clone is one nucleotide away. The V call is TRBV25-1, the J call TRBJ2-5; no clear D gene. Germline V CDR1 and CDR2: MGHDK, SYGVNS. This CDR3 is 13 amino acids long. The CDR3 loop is CACRSRFQETQYF. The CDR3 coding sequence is TGTGCCTGCAGAAGTCGGTTTCAAGAGACCCAGTACTTC.